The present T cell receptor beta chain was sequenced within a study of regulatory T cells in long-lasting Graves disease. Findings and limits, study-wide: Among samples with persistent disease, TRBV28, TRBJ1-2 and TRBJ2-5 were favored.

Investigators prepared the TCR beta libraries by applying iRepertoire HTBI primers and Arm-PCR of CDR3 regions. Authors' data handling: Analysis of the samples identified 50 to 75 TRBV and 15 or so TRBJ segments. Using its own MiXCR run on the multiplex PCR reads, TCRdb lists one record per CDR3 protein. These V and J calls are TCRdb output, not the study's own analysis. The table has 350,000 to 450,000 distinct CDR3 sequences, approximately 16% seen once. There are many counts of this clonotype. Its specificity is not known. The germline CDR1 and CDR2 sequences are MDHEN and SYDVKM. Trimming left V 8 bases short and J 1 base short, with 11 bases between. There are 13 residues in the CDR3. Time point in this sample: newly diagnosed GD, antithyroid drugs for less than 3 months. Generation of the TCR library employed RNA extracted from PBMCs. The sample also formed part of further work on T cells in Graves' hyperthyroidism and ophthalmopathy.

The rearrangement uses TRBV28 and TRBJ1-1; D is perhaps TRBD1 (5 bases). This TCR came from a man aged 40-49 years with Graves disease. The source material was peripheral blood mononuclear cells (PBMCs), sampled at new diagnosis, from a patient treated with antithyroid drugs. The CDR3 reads CASSTERNTEAFF. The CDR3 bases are TGTGCCAGCTCGACAGAAAGGAACACTGAAGCTTTCTTT.